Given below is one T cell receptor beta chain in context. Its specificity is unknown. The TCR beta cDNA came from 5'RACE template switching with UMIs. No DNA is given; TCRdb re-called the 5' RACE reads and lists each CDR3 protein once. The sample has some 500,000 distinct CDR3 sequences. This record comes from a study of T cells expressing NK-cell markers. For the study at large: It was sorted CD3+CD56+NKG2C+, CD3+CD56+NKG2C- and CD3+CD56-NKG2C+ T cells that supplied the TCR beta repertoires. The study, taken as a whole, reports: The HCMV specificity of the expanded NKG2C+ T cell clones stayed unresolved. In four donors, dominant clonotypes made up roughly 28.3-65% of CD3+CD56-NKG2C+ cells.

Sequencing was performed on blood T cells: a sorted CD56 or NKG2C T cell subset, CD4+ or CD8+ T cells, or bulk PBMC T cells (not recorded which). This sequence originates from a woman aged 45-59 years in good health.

The CDR3 reads CATGQVDQPQHF. The V gene is TRBV10-3, the J gene TRBJ1-5; there is no DNA to check the TCRdb D call of TRBD1. CDR1 and CDR2 (germline): ENHRY, SYGVKD. The CDR3 spans 12 residues.